This T cell receptor (beta chain) was observed in a study of OX40 agonist ivuxolimab in advanced cancers. As for the study more broadly: Ivuxolimab was an agonistic, fully human IgG2 monoclonal antibody directed against OX40 (CD134), a costimulatory receptor. Intravenous ivuxolimab was administered to patients every 2 weeks at six dose levels: 0.01, 0.1, 0.3, 1.5, 3 and 10 mg/kg. Of the approximately 50 dose-escalation patients, hepatocellular carcinoma was present in 19, melanoma in about 15, renal cell carcinoma in 9 and head and neck cancer in 9. The dose-escalation cohort was 80% to 90% male with a mean age of about 60 years, ranging from 23 to 79. Prior anti-PD-1, anti-PD-L1 or anti-CTLA-4 therapy was permitted, and less than 45% of dose-escalation patients had received checkpoint inhibitors. Partial responses occurred in three dose-escalation patients, of whom one had hepatocellular carcinoma and two had cutaneous melanoma. The point of sequencing TCRbeta in the periphery was to test whether ivuxolimab changed TCR sequence diversity and drove clonal T-cell expansion. The paper describes the monotherapy dose-escalation part (N of about 50 patients) of the phase I trial of ivuxolimab.

Turning to this clone: Its antigen is still unknown. Within one base of it there is no much larger clone, and no base qualities were kept.

For sequencing of the TCRbeta CDR3 region, genomic DNA was extracted from the sorted cells. The immunoSEQ Assay was used for sequencing of TCRbeta CDR3 regions. TCRdb carries this immuneACCESS record with in-frame sequences only. Its versions omit some clonotypes, under half of them owing to an unresolved V gene in the studies checked, with the rest unexplained. The sample table contains approximately 99,000 clones; only one count was recorded for approximately 90% of them. The ten largest clonotypes hold over 0.6% of the sample. What the authors observed across the whole study: The antigen specificity of the clonally expanded peripheral T cells was not determined. At doses from 0.1 to 3.0 mg/kg, clonal expansion was seen in both CD4+ and CD8+ blood T cells between baseline and week 6. On average, CD8+ T cells showed more expanded clones than CD4+ T cells after ivuxolimab. In the 0.1-3.0 mg/kg groups, partial responders were among the patients with the lowest normalized peripheral clonal expansion, particularly in CD8+ T cells. Low levels of normalized T-cell clonal expansion were also seen in some patients who did not respond.

Patients with a history of autoimmune disease or receiving systemic immunosuppression were excluded from the trial. Peripheral blood for TCR sequencing was collected from all dose cohorts at baseline, on cycle 4 day 1, and on cycle 7 day 1. The samples were taken from a phase I, first-in-human, multicenter, open-label dose-escalation trial of ivuxolimab. Adults with locally advanced or metastatic melanoma, renal cell carcinoma, hepatocellular carcinoma or head and neck squamous cell carcinoma were enrolled in the trial. CD4+ and CD8+ T cells were sorted separately from peripheral blood before TCR sequencing. Sequenced here: CD4+ or CD8+ T cells sorted from blood, sampled in a trial of the OX40 agonist ivuxolimab. This sequence was found in an adult with an advanced solid tumor such as melanoma, head and neck, liver or kidney cancer.

DNA sequence: TGTGCCAGCAAAATTACGGGACAAGTTAACTATGGCTACACCTTC. This codes for CASKITGQVNYGYTF. This chain is built from TRBV27 and TRBJ1-2; perhaps TRBD1 is the D gene, with 6 bases matching. CDR1 is given as MNHEY and CDR2 as SMNVEV, both from the germline V gene (reference sequence). Trimming takes 7 bases from V and 1 base from J, and the germline ends sit 16 bases apart. Reading from cysteine to phenylalanine, the CDR3 counts 15 amino acids. Of all the DNA, just the CDR3 is kept, 45 bases in frame from base 1.